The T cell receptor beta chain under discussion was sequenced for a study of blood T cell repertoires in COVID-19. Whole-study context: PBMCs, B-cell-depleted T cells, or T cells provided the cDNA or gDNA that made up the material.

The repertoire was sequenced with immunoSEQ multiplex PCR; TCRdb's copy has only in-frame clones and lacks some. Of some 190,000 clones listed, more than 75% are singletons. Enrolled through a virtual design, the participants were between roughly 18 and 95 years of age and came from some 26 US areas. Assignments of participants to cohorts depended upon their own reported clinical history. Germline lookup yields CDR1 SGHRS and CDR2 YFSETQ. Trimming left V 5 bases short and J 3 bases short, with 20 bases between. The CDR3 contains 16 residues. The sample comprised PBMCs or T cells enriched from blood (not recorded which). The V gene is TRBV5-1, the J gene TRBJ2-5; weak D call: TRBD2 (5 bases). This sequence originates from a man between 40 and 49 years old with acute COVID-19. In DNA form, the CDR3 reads TGCGCCAGCAGTTCCAACCCGGGAAGAGTAGAAGAGACCCAGTACTTC. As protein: CASSSNPGRVEETQYF.